One T cell receptor beta chain is described in this entry. Enrollment of patients from Seattle took place during active infection, with longitudinal follow-up. Sequencing used immunoSEQ multiplex PCR; TCRdb keeps in-frame clones, though not all of them. The data show roughly 250,000 clones, approximately 85% seen once. The sample originates from a study of blood T cell repertoires in COVID-19. Study-level information: T cells, B-cell-depleted T cells, or PBMCs provided the cDNA or gDNA that served as material.

Germline V lookup: CDR1 MNHEY, CDR2 SMNVEV (reference sequence). The CDR3 contains 15 residues. V gave up 10 bases and J gave up 3 bases; unmatched junction bases: 11. Material: peripheral blood. This sequence was found in a human donor with COVID-19, enrolled during active disease. The donor label of this sample is uncertain. The V gene is TRBV27, the J gene TRBJ2-3, with TRBD2 identical over 9 bases. Written as DNA, the CDR3 is TGTGCCACTCGGGGCGCGGGAGGGCCAACAGATACGCAGTATTTT. Translated: CATRGAGGPTDTQYF.